This T cell receptor beta chain comes out of a study of cytomegalovirus exposure and HLA in healthy donors. To note about this clone: Its cognate antigen is unknown.

The PCR had 60 Vbeta and 13 Jbeta primers. Repertoires were generated with immunoSEQ multiplex PCR, while TCRdb's copy carries only in-frame clones and drops some. The data show about 150,000 clones, 74% seen once. General observations from the study: According to an earlier analysis, most TCR beta V segments yielded productive rearrangements about 90% or about 30% of the time.

Material: PBMCs. The source is a young man in good health and CMV-seropositive.

CDR3: CASSLHGGQYSNQPQHF. The CDR3 DNA sequence: TGTGCCAGCAGCCTCCACGGGGGACAGTATAGCAATCAGCCCCAGCATTTT. The chain uses TRBV27 and TRBJ1-5, with 7 bases identical to TRBD1. Germline-derived CDR1 and CDR2 are MNHEY and SMNVEV (reference sequence). This CDR3 comprises 17 residues. The V and J ends lost 6 bases and 0 bases, in that order; junction bases with no gene match: 11.